The 23 T cell receptor beta chains below all came from one sample that was sequenced in a study of cytomegalovirus exposure and HLA in healthy donors. This PCR relied on a set of 60 Vbeta primers and 13 Jbeta primers. The data were produced by immunoSEQ multiplex PCR, yet TCRdb's version contains in-frame clones alone and is incomplete. The data contain 120,000 to 150,000 clones, about 79% of them singletons. The sequencing sample was made of PBMCs. Receptors originate from a male donor in good health and CMV-seronegative.

The rearrangement links TRBV5-1 to TRBJ2-7; the match to TRBD1 covers 8 bases. Losses at the gene ends were 2 bases for V and 2 bases for J; bases not matched to a gene: 12. CDR3 length: 17 residues. Germline CDR1 and CDR2: SGHRS and YFSETQ. The DNA of the CDR3 is TGCGCCAGCAGCTTAAGGCCAGCACAACAGGGGGCCTACGAGCAGTACTTC. Translating it yields CASSLRPAQQGAYEQYF.

V is TRBV6-1 and J is TRBJ1-5, with D possibly being TRBD1 (6 bases). Trimming cost V 8 bases and J 7 bases, with 15 bases left between them. Germline V gene sequence: CDR1 MNHNS, CDR2 SASEGT. This CDR3 is 13 amino acids long. CDR3 sequence (DNA): TGTGCCAGCCTTACAGGGCCTCGGCAGCCCCAGCATTTT. This sequence encodes CASLTGPRQPQHF.

About this clone itself: At one end, the junction sequence differs from germline, possibly due to a read error. The V gene is TRBV5-8, the J gene TRBJ1-1; TRBD1 might be the D (6 bases). Germline loops: CDR1 SGHTS, CDR2 YDEGEE. The CDR3 contains 14 residues. In DNA form, the CDR3 reads TGTGTCAGCAGCTTTGGGGGGGCAGACACTGAAGCTTTCTTT. It yields the protein CVSSFGGADTEAFF.

The chain is built from TRBV19 and TRBJ2-3; TRBD2 agrees at 14 bases. The CDR3 spans 18 residues. The germline V gene encodes CDR1 LNHDA and CDR2 SQIVND (reference sequence). V shed 4 bases and J 2 bases; nucleotides not matched to a gene: 8. CDR3 in DNA: TGTGCCAGTAGTACCCCGCGACTAGCGGGAGGGATCACAGATACGCAGTATTTT. It codes for CASSTPRLAGGITDTQYF.

The V call is TRBV4-3, the J call TRBJ2-2; D is undetermined. Looked up from germline, CDR1 is LGHNA and CDR2 is YSLEER. CDR3 length: 13 amino acids. With 0 bases removed from V and 5 bases from J, the gap between germline ends came to 4 bases. CDR3 DNA sequence: TGCGCCAGCAGCCAAGATTATACCGGGGAGCTGTTTTTT. It specifies CASSQDYTGELFF.

The V call is TRBV6-1, the J call TRBJ2-7; D may be TRBD1 (6 bases). Trimming stripped 6 bases from V and 5 bases from J, with 14 bases between. This CDR3 is built from 13 residues. Germline V gene data show CDR1 as MNHNS and CDR2 as SASEGT. The CDR3 coding sequence is TGTGCCAGCAGCGTAACAGGGTGGAACGAGCAGTACTTC. Its protein product is CASSVTGWNEQYF.

This clone appeared once. The CDR3 is CASSLTGTGSNQPQHF. CDR3 nucleotides: TGTGCCAGCAGCCTGACCGGGACAGGATCCAATCAGCCCCAGCATTTT. This chain links TRBV4-2 with TRBJ1-5; TRBD1 agrees at 8 bases. J gave up 3 bases and V 4 bases, and 8 bases lay outside the gene matches. Germline loops: CDR1 LGHNA, CDR2 YNFKEQ. This CDR3 has 16 amino acids.

The rearrangement joins TRBV6-6 to TRBJ1-2; 9 bases are shared with TRBD1. There are 13 residues in the CDR3. Germline assignment: CDR1 MNHNY and CDR2 SVGAGI (reference sequence). V lost 2 bases to trimming and J lost 6 bases; unmatched junction nucleotides: 1. The CDR3 DNA is TGTGCCAGCAGTTACCGACAGGGGGATGGCTACACCTTC. Amino acid sequence: CASSYRQGDGYTF.

V usage is TRBV6-5 and J usage is TRBJ2-7; D unresolved. This CDR3 region has 13 residues. Trimming pared 5 bases from V and 2 bases from J, leaving 10 bases between. CDR1 is MNHEY and CDR2 is SVGAGI in the germline V gene. CDR3 bases: TGTGCCAGCAGTGCCACAGCTACCTACGAGCAGTACTTC. Encoded protein: CASSATATYEQYF.

The rearrangement links TRBV5-4 to TRBJ2-1, with 9 bases matching TRBD1. The CDR3 spans 15 residues. Germline values: CDR1 SGHNT, CDR2 YYREEE (reference sequence). The V gene end was trimmed by 2 bases and the J gene end by 7 bases; junction bases not matched to a gene: 7. In DNA, the CDR3 is TGTGCCAGCAGCTTAGAGACAGGGGGTTGGAATGAGCAGTTCTTC. This sequence encodes CASSLETGGWNEQFF.

The chain joins TRBV9 to TRBJ1-2; 9 nucleotides line up with TRBD1. The CDR3 totals 15 residues. Looked up from germline, CDR1 is SGDLS and CDR2 is YYNGEE. J was trimmed by 1 base and V by 3 bases; bases with no gene match: 4. The CDR3 bases are TGTGCCAGCAGCGCCGGACAGGGGCATAACTATGGCTACACCTTC. Protein: CASSAGQGHNYGYTF.

V gene TRBV5-4 combines with J gene TRBJ2-5; D may be TRBD2 (5 bases). Germline CDR1 and CDR2: SGHNT and YYREEE (reference sequence). The length of the CDR3 is 14 residues. V was clipped by 2 bases and J by 3 bases, with 11 bases between them. The CDR3 is CASSFVASKETQYF. The DNA of the CDR3 is TGTGCCAGCAGCTTCGTAGCGTCCAAAGAGACCCAGTACTTC.

About this clone: One junction end disagrees with the germline gene, perhaps due to a read error. This chain uses TRBV7-9 with TRBJ1-1, with D possibly being TRBD1 (5 bases). CDR1 SEHNR and CDR2 FQNEAQ come from the germline V gene (reference sequence). The CDR3 totals 13 residues. The CDR3 DNA sequence: TGTTCCAGCAGCCTCCCGGGGGACACTGAAGCTTTCTTT. It specifies CSSSLPGDTEAFF.

This clone was counted only a few times. V and J are TRBV27 and TRBJ1-5; 8 nucleotides agree with TRBD1. The CDR3 totals 16 residues. Trimming removed 5 bases from V and 1 base from J; junction bases left unmatched: 7. CDR1 is MNHEY, CDR2 SMNVEV, per germline (reference sequence). The CDR3 protein is CASSPGTGWSNQPQHF. The CDR3 nucleotides read TGTGCCAGCAGTCCAGGGACAGGATGGAGCAATCAGCCCCAGCATTTT.

This clone came up a few times. This chain links TRBV2 with TRBJ2-1; weak D call: TRBD2 (5 bases). Germline CDR1 and CDR2: SNHLY and FYNNEI. The length of the CDR3 is 15 residues. V lost 1 base and J 0 bases, leaving 7 bases between the germline ends. The chain's CDR3 is CASSEGGSSYNEQFF. The CDR3 DNA sequence: TGTGCCAGCAGTGAAGGTGGGAGCTCCTACAATGAGCAGTTCTTC. Full variable domain (missing parts from reference TRBV2 and TRBJ2-1): EPEVTQTPSHQVTQMGQEVILRCVPISNHLYFYWYRQILGQKVEFLVSFYNNEISEKSEIFDDQFSVERPDGSNFTLKIRSTKLEDSAMYFCASSEGGSSYNEQFFGPGTRLTVL.

V and J are TRBV30 and TRBJ1-1, with a weak D call TRBD1 (6 bases). Germline loops: CDR1 GTSNPN, CDR2 SVGIG (reference sequence). Trimming removed 8 bases from V and 10 bases from J, with 14 bases in between. CDR3 length: 10 residues. The CDR3 spells CALTGGRAFF. CDR3 nucleotide sequence: TGTGCCCTTACGGGGGGGCGAGCTTTCTTT.

The table lists this clone with a few counts. The V and J genes are TRBV4-1 and TRBJ1-2; TRBD1 aligns across 9 bases. The V and J ends lost 4 bases and 7 bases, in that order; junction bases with no gene match: 10. The germline V gene has CDR1 MGHRA and CDR2 YSYEKL. The CDR3 has 15 residues. The CDR3 reads CASSPEDRGASGYTF. The CDR3 coding sequence is TGCGCCAGCAGCCCTGAGGACAGGGGAGCCTCTGGCTACACCTTC.

This clone was counted between two and nine times. This chain joins TRBV6-5 and TRBJ1-5, with D possibly matching TRBD1 (5 bases). Germline-derived CDR1 and CDR2 are MNHEY and SVGAGI. Between the trimmed V and J ends, which lost 5 bases and 3 bases, there was a span of 11 bases. The CDR3 sequence is 14 residues long. The CDR3 reads CASSEVQANQPQHF. In DNA, the CDR3 is TGTGCCAGCAGTGAAGTACAGGCCAATCAGCCCCAGCATTTT.

The J gene is TRBJ1-1, the V gene TRBV9, with D possibly TRBD1 on 6 matching bases. The V gene's germline CDR1 is SGDLS and CDR2 YYNGEE. The germline V and J ends were trimmed by 4 bases and 0 bases, with 13 bases remaining between them. The CDR3 extends over 15 amino acids. The DNA for the CDR3 is TGTGCCAGCAGCCGGGTCGGGGGGCTGAACACTGAAGCTTTCTTT. It codes for CASSRVGGLNTEAFF.

The chain links TRBV2 to TRBJ2-1, with 16 bases that match TRBD2. Per germline, CDR1 SNHLY and CDR2 FYNNEI. J gave up 9 bases and V 8 bases, and 4 bases lay outside the gene matches. This CDR3 spans 14 amino acids. As DNA, the CDR3 is TGTGCCAGCGGGGGACTAGCGGGAGGGAGTGAGCAGTTCTTC. Its translation is CASGGLAGGSEQFF.

This sequence joins TRBV30 and TRBJ1-3; D unclear. The CDR3 has 14 amino acids. V shed 4 bases and J shed 3 bases, with 13 bases lying between them. Per the germline V gene, CDR1 is GTSNPN and CDR2 is SVGIG (reference sequence). This chain's CDR3 is CAWKYSIIGNTIYF. The DNA of the CDR3 is TGTGCCTGGAAGTACAGTATAATTGGAAACACCATATATTTT.

This clone has a single count. This chain links TRBV18 with TRBJ2-1, with 10 bases fitting TRBD2. J gave up 10 bases and V 3 bases, and 6 bases lay outside the gene matches. Germline-derived CDR1 and CDR2 are KGHSH and LQKENI. This CDR3 has 14 residues. The CDR3, as DNA: TGTGCCAGCTCACCGCCCAGCGGGAGGGACGAGCAGTTCTTC. Translating gives CASSPPSGRDEQFF.

The chain combines TRBV19 with TRBJ2-5; no definite D call. Germline CDR1 is LNHDA and CDR2 is SQIVND (reference sequence). V dropped 2 bases and J dropped 5 bases, with 6 bases sitting between them. The CDR3 is 12 amino acids. The CDR3, as DNA: TGTGCCAGTAGTATAATCGGTGAGACCCAGTACTTC. It is translated as CASSIIGETQYF.